This T cell receptor (beta chain) was identified in a study of shared clonotypes between healthy human individuals. Study context: Per donor, three plates held CD4 naive cells, three held CD4 memory, two held CD8 naive and one held CD8 memory. Study findings and constraints: Sampling included only blood; tissue repertoires likely differ. In a handful of donors, about 5% of naive CD4 clonotypes appeared in common. In the sorted subsets, rarefaction showed sequencing was incomplete despite large depth.

In the case of this clone: Its antigen is as yet unknown.

V lost 4 bases to trimming and J lost 1 base, with 15 bases between them. This CDR3 contains 16 residues. CDR1 is SGDLS and CDR2 is YYNGEE in the germline V gene. The assay was immunoSEQ multiplex PCR, and TCRdb's table has in-frame clones only and misses some. Found here are roughly 2.6 million clones, around nine tenths of them singletons; the top ten hold around 0.14%. This sequence originates from a man aged 18-30 years in good health. The V gene is TRBV9, the J gene TRBJ1-3; D is possibly TRBD1 (6 bases). The specimen sequenced was naive CD4+ T cells sorted from blood. The sample's subset: CD45RA+ positively selected. CDR3 protein: CASSLGQLYSGNTIYF. CDR3 in DNA: TGTGCCAGCAGCCTGGGACAATTGTATTCTGGAAACACCATATATTTT. The whole variable domain, remainder taken from reference TRBV9 and TRBJ1-3, is DSGVTQTPKHLITATGQRVTLRCSPRSGDLSVYWYQQSLDQGLQFLIQYYNGEERAKGNILERFSAQQFPDLHSELNLSSLELGDSALYFCASSLGQLYSGNTIYFGEGSWLTVV.